These 6 T cell receptor beta chains were all obtained from the same sample, sequenced in a study of control samples from healthy donors and cancer patients. Data came from immunoSEQ multiplex PCR; TCRdb stores just in-frame clones and leaves some out. The sample has some 100,000 clones, 90% seen once. The specimen sequenced was blood. These receptors were collected from a human donor in good health. The donor label of this sample is uncertain.

This clone came up a few times. The chain combines TRBV16 with TRBJ2-2; tentative D call: TRBD2 (5 bases). V shed 5 bases and J shed 4 bases, with 11 bases lying between them. The CDR3 contains 14 residues. The V gene's germline CDR1 is KGHSY and CDR2 FQNENV. The CDR3 is CASSDGLTTGELFF. The CDR3 DNA sequence: TGTGCCAGCAGCGATGGACTGACCACCGGGGAGCTGTTTTTT.

This chain uses TRBV30 with TRBJ1-5, with TRBD1 matching 7 bases. Germline V gene sequence: CDR1 GTSNPN, CDR2 SVGIG (reference sequence). The CDR3 is made up of 16 amino acids. V lost 0 bases to trimming and J lost 2 bases; unmatched junction nucleotides: 7. CDR3 DNA sequence: TGTGCCTGGAGTGTACAGGGGAGCATTCGCAATCAGCCCCAGCATTTT. Its translation is CAWSVQGSIRNQPQHF.

The CDR3 bases are TGTGCCAGCGAGCCAGGAGTGACCGGGGAGCTGTTTTTT. This gives the protein CASEPGVTGELFF. The V and J genes are TRBV2 and TRBJ2-2; no definite D call. This CDR3 is built from 13 residues. Per the germline V gene, CDR1 is SNHLY and CDR2 is FYNNEI. Trimming shortened V by 8 bases and J by 5 bases, and 12 bases separated the two germline ends.

The chain employs TRBV6-2 or TRBV6-3 and TRBJ2-2; D unclear. Germline V gene data show CDR1 as MNHEY and CDR2 as SVGEGT. This CDR3 region has 15 residues. Trimming stripped 5 bases from V and 0 bases from J, with 10 bases between. The CDR3 spells CASSLRTPNTGELFF. The CDR3 nucleotides read TGTGCCAGCAGTCTAAGAACCCCGAACACCGGGGAGCTGTTTTTT.

The CDR3 region has the DNA TGTGCCAGCAGCTTATACAGGGGAGAAACCGGGGAGCTGTTTTTT. Protein: CASSLYRGETGELFF. The J gene is TRBJ2-2, the V gene TRBV5-4; 7 nucleotides agree with TRBD1. Trimming cost V 2 bases and J 5 bases; bases outside gene matches: 6. The CDR3 length is 15 residues. Germline CDR1 is SGHNT and CDR2 is YYREEE (reference sequence).

The CDR3: CASSLRGPGELFF. The CDR3 DNA is TGTGCCAGCAGCTTGAGGGGGCCCGGGGAGCTGTTTTTT. The rearrangement links TRBV5-6 to TRBJ2-2; 7 bases are shared with TRBD1. The CDR3 consists of 13 residues. The germline CDR1 and CDR2 sequences are SGHDT and YYEEEE. The V and J ends lost 1 base and 6 bases, in that order; junction bases with no gene match: 0.